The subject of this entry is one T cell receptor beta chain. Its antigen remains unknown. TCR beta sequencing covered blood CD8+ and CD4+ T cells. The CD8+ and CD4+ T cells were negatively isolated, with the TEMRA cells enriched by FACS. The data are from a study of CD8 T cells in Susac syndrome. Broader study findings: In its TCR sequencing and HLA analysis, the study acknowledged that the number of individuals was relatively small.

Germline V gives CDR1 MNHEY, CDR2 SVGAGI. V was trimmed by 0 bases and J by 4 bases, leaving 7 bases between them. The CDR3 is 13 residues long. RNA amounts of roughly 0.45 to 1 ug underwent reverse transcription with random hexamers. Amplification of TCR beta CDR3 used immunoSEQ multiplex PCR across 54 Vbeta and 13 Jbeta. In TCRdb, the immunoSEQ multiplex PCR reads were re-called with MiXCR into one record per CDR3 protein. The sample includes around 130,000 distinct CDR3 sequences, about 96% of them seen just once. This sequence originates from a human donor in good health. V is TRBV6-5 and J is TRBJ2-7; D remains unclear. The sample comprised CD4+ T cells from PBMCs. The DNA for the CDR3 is TGTGCCAGCAGTTACTCGAATGCGTACGAGCAGTACTTC. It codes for CASSYSNAYEQYF.